The TCR beta chain described here comes from a study of T-cell reconstitution after alpha-beta-depleted transplantation in children. Unique molecular identifiers were incorporated into the prepared TCRbeta library. In TCRdb, the PCR reads were re-called with MiXCR into one record per CDR3 protein. This sample has some 520,000 distinct CDR3 sequences, with around a third found just once. Germline CDR1 is MDHEN and CDR2 is SYDVKM. J gave up 5 bases and V 7 bases, and 20 bases lay outside the gene matches. The CDR3 sequence is 18 residues long. Here the sequenced sample was PBMCs from the stem cell graft donor, taken from the stem cell graft. The origin of this receptor is a human donor who donated a stem cell graft to a child with aplastic anemia. The rearrangement uses TRBV28 and TRBJ2-7; TRBD2 matches at 10 bases. The chain's CDR3 is CASNIDRAISGRIHEQYF. The CDR3, as DNA: TGTGCCAGCAACATAGACAGAGCAATTAGCGGGAGGATCCACGAGCAGTACTTC. The variable domain in full, completed from reference TRBV28 and TRBJ2-7, reads DVKVTQSSRYLVKRTGEKVFLECVQDMDHENMFWYRQDPGLGLRLIYFSYDVKMKEKGDIPEGYSVSREKKERFSLILESASTNQTSMYLCASNIDRAISGRIHEQYFGPGTRLTVT.